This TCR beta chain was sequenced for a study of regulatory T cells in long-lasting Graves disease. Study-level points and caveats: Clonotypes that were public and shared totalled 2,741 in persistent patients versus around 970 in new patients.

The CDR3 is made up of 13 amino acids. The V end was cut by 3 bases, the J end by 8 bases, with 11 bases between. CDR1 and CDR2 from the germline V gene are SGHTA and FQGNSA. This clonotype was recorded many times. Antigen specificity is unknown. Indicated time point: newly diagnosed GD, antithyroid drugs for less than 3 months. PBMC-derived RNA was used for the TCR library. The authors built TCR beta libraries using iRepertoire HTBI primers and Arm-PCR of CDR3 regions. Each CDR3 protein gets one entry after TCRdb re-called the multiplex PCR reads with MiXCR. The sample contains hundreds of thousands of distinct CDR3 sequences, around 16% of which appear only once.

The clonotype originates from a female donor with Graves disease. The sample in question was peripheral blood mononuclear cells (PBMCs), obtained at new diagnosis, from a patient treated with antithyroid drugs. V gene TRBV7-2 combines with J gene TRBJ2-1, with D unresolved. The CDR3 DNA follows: TGTGCCAGCAGCTTCCGAGGTCAAGATGAGCAGTTCTTC. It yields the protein CASSFRGQDEQFF.